This TCR beta chain was retrieved from a study of blood T cell repertoires in COVID-19. Study background: COVID-19 samples, acute and convalescent, were from the United States, Italy and Spain. T cells, B-cell-depleted T cells, or PBMCs supplied cDNA or gDNA.

Methods used by the authors: For nucleated cells, counts were estimated from reference gene primer amplification. Using immunoSEQ multiplex PCR, the repertoire was profiled, and TCRdb retains in-frame clones only, with some absent. Clone size and V and J calls were adopted from that table, with D and trimming inferred from the DNA. The data show 350,000 to 450,000 clones, 85% seen once. The germline V and J ends were trimmed by 0 bases and 7 bases, with 10 bases remaining between them. This CDR3 has 13 residues. Germline assignment: CDR1 MNHEY and CDR2 SVGAGI. The rearrangement links TRBV6-5 to TRBJ2-7, with TRBD2 as a possible D gene (5 bases). The sample taken for sequencing was peripheral blood. This receptor was taken from a woman aged 18-29 years with acute or convalescent COVID-19. The CDR3 sequence: CASSYSTGWEQYF. CDR3 sequence (DNA): TGTGCCAGCAGTTACTCGACGGGATGGGAGCAGTACTTC.